This TCR beta chain stems from a study of PD-L1 blockade in urothelial cancer. For the study at large: Atezolizumab therapy began for patients at some point between 2014 and 2016, dosed at 1,200 mg intravenously every 3 weeks. Timepoints chosen for blood analysis were 3 weeks (second dose) and 6 weeks after treatment start. There were a median of about 150,000 T cells in blood samples.

In regard to this clone: Its antigen is currently unknown.

Regarding the study as a whole: Below-median pretreatment blood TCR clonality was a predictor of better survival.

Profiling relied on immunoSEQ multiplex PCR, and the TCRdb table lists in-frame clones only, not all of them. The table has roughly 84,000 clones, about 80% seen once. Germline values: CDR1 LGHNT, CDR2 FRNRAP. This CDR3 has 14 amino acids. Trimming removed 1 base at V and 5 bases at J, with 8 bases between. This sample comprised PBMCs, obtained around atezolizumab (anti-PD-L1) treatment. The origin of this receptor is a man aged 65-85 years with urothelial cancer. This chain uses TRBV12-5 with TRBJ1-4; D call uncertain. The DNA of the CDR3 is TGTGCTAGTGGTTTGGGCCGAGAAAATGAAAAACTGTTTTTT. It translates to CASGLGRENEKLFF.